A single sample gave rise to the 9 T cell receptor beta chains below, sequenced in a study of blood T cells in healthy people across ages. A second about 6 to 11 cycle PCR used barcoded and J-beta primers. Via MiXCR, TCRdb re-called the 5' RACE reads, giving one row per CDR3 protein. This table holds around 800,000 distinct CDR3 sequences, 46% found once. Sequences were obtained from blood. These receptors all stem from an elderly man in good health.

This clonotype was counted a single time. The chain employs TRBV12-3 or TRBV12-4 and TRBJ1-3, with D tentatively TRBD1 (5 bases). Trimming took 5 bases from V and 3 from J, leaving 14 bases between them. The CDR3 covers 15 residues. CDR3 residues: CASSMTDTLGNTIYF. CDR3 sequence (DNA): TGTGCCAGCAGTATGACAGATACCCTTGGAAACACCATATATTTT.

The chain is built from TRBV4-3 and TRBJ2-7; D gene unclear. The CDR3 has 14 residues. CDR1 and CDR2 from the germline V gene are LGHNA and YSLEER. Trimming stripped 2 bases from V and 3 bases from J, with 11 bases between. CDR3 bases: TGCGCCAGCAGCCAAACCCTAAGCATCTACGAGCAGTACTTC. Residues: CASSQTLSIYEQYF.

This clonotype occurred once. The chain couples TRBV20-1 to TRBJ2-1; 7 bases map to TRBD1. CDR1 DFQATT and CDR2 SNEGSKA come from the germline V gene (reference sequence). V shed 6 bases, J shed 4 bases, and the junction held 6 bases outside the gene matches. This CDR3 contains 13 residues. The CDR3 is CSASGTVYNEQFF. As DNA, the CDR3 is TGCAGTGCGTCCGGGACAGTTTACAATGAGCAGTTCTTC.

V usage is TRBV24-1 and J usage is TRBJ2-1; D call uncertain. Germline-derived CDR1 and CDR2 are KGHDR and SFDVKD. The ends were cut back, 9 bases at V and 6 bases at J, with 11 bases in the middle. The CDR3 extends over 12 amino acids. The CDR3 here is CATSRVRNEQFF. DNA for the CDR3: TGTGCCACCTCAAGGGTTCGCAATGAGCAGTTCTTC.

The chain uses TRBV20-1 and TRBJ2-7, with a tentative D call TRBD1 (6 bases). Germline CDR1 is DFQATT and CDR2 is SNEGSKA (reference sequence). V lost 1 base and J 3 bases, leaving 16 bases between the germline ends. The CDR3 is 15 residues long. The CDR3 is CSARGEGGANYEQYF. In nucleotides, the CDR3 is TGCAGTGCTAGAGGGGAAGGGGGTGCCAACTACGAGCAGTACTTC.

The chain joins TRBV28 to TRBJ2-3; possibly TRBD1 for D (5 bases). The germline CDR1 and CDR2 sequences are MDHEN and SYDVKM. V shed 7 bases and J shed 2 bases, with 10 bases lying between them. The CDR3 length is 13 residues. CDR3 region: CASTPGHTDTQYF. Here the CDR3 DNA reads TGTGCCAGCACCCCAGGGCACACAGATACGCAGTATTTT.

This rearrangement joins TRBV6-2 or TRBV6-3 to TRBJ2-7; 9 nucleotides agree with TRBD1. Trimming cost V 5 bases and J 7 bases; bases outside gene matches: 12. The CDR3 has 15 amino acids. Germline values: CDR1 MNHEY, CDR2 SVGEGT. The CDR3 is CASSTPGQGYNEQYF. For the CDR3, the DNA is TGTGCCAGCAGTACTCCGGGACAGGGTTACAATGAGCAGTACTTC.

The chain links TRBV5-1 to TRBJ1-3; 8 bases are a match to TRBD1. CDR3 length: 16 amino acids. The germline V gene has CDR1 SGHRS and CDR2 YFSETQ. The junction had 10 bases not matched to a gene; V was cut back by 4 bases and J by 4 bases. This CDR3 reads CASSVDQGASGNTIYF. CDR3 sequence (DNA): TGCGCCAGCAGCGTGGACCAGGGGGCGAGCGGAAACACCATATATTTT.

This clonotype has a handful of counts. This chain connects TRBV20-1 to TRBJ2-5; the D gene is possibly TRBD2 (5 bases). From germline, CDR1 is DFQATT and CDR2 SNEGSKA (reference sequence). The CDR3 loop spans 14 amino acids. V lost 0 bases, J lost 7 bases, and 15 bases lay in between. CDR3 protein: CSARDTSRGRTQYF. In DNA form, the CDR3 reads TGCAGTGCTAGAGATACTAGTAGAGGGAGGACCCAGTACTTC.